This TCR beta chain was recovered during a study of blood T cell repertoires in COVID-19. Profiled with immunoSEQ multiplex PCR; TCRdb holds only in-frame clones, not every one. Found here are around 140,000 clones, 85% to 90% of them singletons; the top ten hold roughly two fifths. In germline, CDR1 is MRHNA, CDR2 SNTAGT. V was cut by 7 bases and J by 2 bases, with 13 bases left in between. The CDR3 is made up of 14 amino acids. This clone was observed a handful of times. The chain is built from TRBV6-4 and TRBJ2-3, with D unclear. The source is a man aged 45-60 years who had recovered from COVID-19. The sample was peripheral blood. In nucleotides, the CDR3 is TGTGCCAGCACCGACTTCCTGATCACAGATACGCAGTATTTT. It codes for CASTDFLITDTQYF.